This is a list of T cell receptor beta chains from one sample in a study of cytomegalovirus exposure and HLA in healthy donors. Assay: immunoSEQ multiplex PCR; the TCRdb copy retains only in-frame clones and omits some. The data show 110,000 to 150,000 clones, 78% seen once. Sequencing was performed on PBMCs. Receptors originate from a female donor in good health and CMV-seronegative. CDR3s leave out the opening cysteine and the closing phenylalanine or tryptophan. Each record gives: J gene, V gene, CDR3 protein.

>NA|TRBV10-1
ASKGTGPFHEQY
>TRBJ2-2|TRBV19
ASSLSGGLSNTGELF
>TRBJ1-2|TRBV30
AWSVDSPNYGYT
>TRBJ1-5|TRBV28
ASSPLRGNQPQH
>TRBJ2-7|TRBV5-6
ASSWQGQGPEQY
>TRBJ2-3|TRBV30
AWSSGGKDTQY
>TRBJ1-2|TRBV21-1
ASSNLPQTGT
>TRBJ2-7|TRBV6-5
ASGPSGSYEQY
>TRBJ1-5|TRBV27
ASGQGLFQPQH
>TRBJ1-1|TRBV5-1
ASSEGPNTEAF
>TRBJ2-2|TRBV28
ASSLSASRLPGTGELF
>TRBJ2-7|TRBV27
ASSLGSGGLSYEQY
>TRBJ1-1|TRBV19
ASSMRGNTEAF
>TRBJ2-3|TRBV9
ASSVATGGIGDTQY
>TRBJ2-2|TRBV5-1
ASSLEGRGRPNTGELF
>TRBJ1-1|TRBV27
ASRDRAGGNLVVTEAF
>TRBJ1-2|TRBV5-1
ASSLETWTGFSGYP
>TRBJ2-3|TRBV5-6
ASSSWPSDTQY
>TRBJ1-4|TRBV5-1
ASSRGHNEKLF
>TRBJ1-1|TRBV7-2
ASTRTGGTEAF
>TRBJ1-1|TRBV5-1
ASSLDTGLGNAEAF
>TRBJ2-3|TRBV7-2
ASSLTQGLDGDTQY
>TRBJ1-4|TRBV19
ASATSTNEKLF
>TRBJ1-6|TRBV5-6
ASTARGNSPLH
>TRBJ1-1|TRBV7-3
ASSLSGNTEAF
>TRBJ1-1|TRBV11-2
ASSSGRGANTEAF
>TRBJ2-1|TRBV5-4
ASSLEAGGPLGEQF
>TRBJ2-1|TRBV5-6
ASSSDRGPDKGSGQF
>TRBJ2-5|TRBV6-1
ASSPTGGPGRAY
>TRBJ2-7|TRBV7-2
ASSLVPTYEQY
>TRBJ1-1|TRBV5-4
ASSGRTGASPEAF
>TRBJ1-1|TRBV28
ASSSRFGGANTEAF
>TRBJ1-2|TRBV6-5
ASSYSGRGLAGYT
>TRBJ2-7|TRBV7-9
ASSSPNSYEQY
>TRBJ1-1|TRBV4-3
ASSQPGTGGQAF
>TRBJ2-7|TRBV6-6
ASSSLRTGEYEQY
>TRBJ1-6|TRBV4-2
ASSQAGEGSPLH
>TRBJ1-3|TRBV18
ASSPLAGDGNTIY
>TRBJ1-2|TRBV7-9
ASSFSWTAHYGYT
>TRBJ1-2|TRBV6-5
ASRNLANYGYT
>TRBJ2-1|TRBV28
ASKENYNEQF